This TCR beta chain was sequenced for a study of OX40 agonist ivuxolimab in advanced cancers. Regarding the study as a whole: Relative to CD4+ cells, CD8+ T cells on average had more expanded clones.

The CDR3 is made up of 15 amino acids. V shed 4 bases, J shed 5 bases, and the junction held 7 bases outside the gene matches. Germline V gene lookup returns CDR1 SGHNT and CDR2 YYREEE (reference sequence). Turning to this clone: Its antigen remains unknown.

Using immunoSEQ multiplex PCR, the repertoire was profiled, and TCRdb retains in-frame clones only, with some absent. The sample shows some 67,000 clones, roughly 87% of them seen only once. The sequence came from an adult with an advanced solid tumor such as melanoma, head and neck, liver or kidney cancer. The material was CD4+ or CD8+ T cells sorted from blood, obtained in a trial of the OX40 agonist ivuxolimab. The V gene is TRBV5-4, the J gene TRBJ1-5; 9 bases are shared with TRBD1. The CDR3 DNA follows: TGTGCCAGCAGCCCTGGGACAGGGAGGGATCAGCCCCAGCATTTT. It codes for CASSPGTGRDQPQHF.